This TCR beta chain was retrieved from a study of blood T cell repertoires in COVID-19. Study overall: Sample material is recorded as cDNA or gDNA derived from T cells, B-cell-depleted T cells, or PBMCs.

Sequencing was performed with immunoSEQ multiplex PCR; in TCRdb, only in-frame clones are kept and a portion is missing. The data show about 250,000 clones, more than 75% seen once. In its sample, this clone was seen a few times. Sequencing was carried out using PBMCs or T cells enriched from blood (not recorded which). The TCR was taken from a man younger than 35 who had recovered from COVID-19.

This CDR3 reads CASSRVAGGFSNTGELFF. The CDR3 region has the DNA TGTGCCAGCAGCCGGGTAGCGGGAGGTTTTTCGAACACCGGGGAGCTGTTTTTT. This rearrangement joins TRBV4-2 to TRBJ2-2; 10 nucleotides match TRBD2. The length of the CDR3 is 18 residues. The V gene's germline CDR1 is LGHNA and CDR2 YNFKEQ. V shed 4 bases and J 0 bases; nucleotides not matched to a gene: 8.